This T cell receptor (beta chain) appears in the sequencing data of a study of T cells after yellow fever vaccination. Study summary: SMART-Seq v4 Ultra Low Input served to prepare low-cell-number fractions. Study-wide findings and caveats: The booster saw the reappearance of most primary-vaccination clones (around 96% CD4, about 90% CD8). A secondary response was less intense yet reached its peak sooner, at day 5 versus 15.

Points on this clonotype: Its antigen is not known.

Trimming took 3 bases from V and 13 from J, leaving 13 bases between them. CDR1 LGHNA and CDR2 YSLEER come from the germline V gene. The CDR3 spans 13 residues. Template switching with 5'RACE generated the TCR cDNA and added a universal primer site and UMIs. TCRdb re-called the 5' RACE reads with MiXCR, one entry per CDR3 protein. The table lists 350,000 to 550,000 distinct CDR3 sequences, over 15% of them singletons. Specimen: PBMCs, collected before the yellow fever booster vaccination. This chain links TRBV4-3 with TRBJ1-6; tentative D call: TRBD1 (6 bases). This clonotype was sampled from a man aged 18-30 years who received the YFV17D yellow fever vaccine. The CDR3 nucleotides are TGCGCCAGCAGCCACCGCTCTACAGGGCCCCTCCACTTT. Translated: CASSHRSTGPLHF.